These 16 T cell receptor beta chains originate from one sample sequenced in a study of blood T cell repertoires in COVID-19. Sequenced by immunoSEQ multiplex PCR; TCRdb stores in-frame clones only, minus some. In the table there are about 400,000 clones, roughly nine tenths of which are singletons. The source material was peripheral blood. Every receptor here comes from a man aged 40-49 years with acute or convalescent COVID-19.

This chain's CDR3 is CASSYDGGSLYEQYF. CDR3 DNA: TGTGCCAGCAGTTACGACGGCGGGAGTCTCTACGAGCAGTACTTC. This sequence joins TRBV6-2 or TRBV6-3 and TRBJ2-7; 7 bases are shared with TRBD2. The trim removed 2 bases at V and 3 bases at J, leaving 7 bases unmatched. Germline V gives CDR1 MNHEY, CDR2 SVGEGT. This CDR3 contains 15 residues.

V gene TRBV19 combines with J gene TRBJ1-2, with D unresolved. V was cut by 4 bases and J by 2 bases, with 11 bases left in between. This CDR3 comprises 14 residues. CDR1 is LNHDA, CDR2 SQIVND, per germline (reference sequence). The CDR3 is CASSKAGTNYGYTF. The CDR3 DNA reads as TGTGCCAGTAGTAAGGCAGGAACAAACTATGGCTACACCTTC.

The J gene is TRBJ1-1, the V gene TRBV29-1; perhaps TRBD1 as D (6 bases). There are 14 residues in the CDR3. Germline V CDR1 and CDR2: SQVTM, ANQGSEA. V lost 5 bases and J 4 bases, leaving 17 bases between the germline ends. The CDR3, as DNA: TGCAGCGTTCAGAACAGGGCGTCGGTCACTGAAGCTTTCTTT. Translating gives CSVQNRASVTEAFF.

The chain employs TRBV5-4 and TRBJ2-1; 11 positions agree with TRBD2. Germline-derived CDR1 and CDR2 are SGHNT and YYREEE (reference sequence). V lost 1 base, J lost 2 bases, and 8 bases stayed unmatched. The CDR3 contains 18 residues. CDR3 coding DNA: TGTGCCAGCAGCTTGACTAGCGGGAGAGGAGATACCTACAATGAGCAGTTCTTC. Protein: CASSLTSGRGDTYNEQFF.

The chain recombines TRBV2 with TRBJ1-2, with D perhaps matching TRBD1 (6 bases). Germline V gene data show CDR1 as SNHLY and CDR2 as FYNNEI. The V and J ends lost 6 bases and 4 bases respectively, with 15 bases between them. This CDR3 has 14 residues. In DNA, the CDR3 is TGTGCCAGCAGGGGCCCGAGGGGGTTCTATGGCTACACCTTC. The encoded protein is CASRGPRGFYGYTF.

The chain recombines TRBV5-1 with TRBJ1-5; TRBD1 matches at 7 bases. The CDR3 totals 15 residues. Trimming removed 0 bases from V and 4 bases from J; junction bases left unmatched: 4. CDR1 and CDR2 from the germline V gene are SGHRS and YFSETQ. The CDR3 spells CASSLAGGENQPQHF. The CDR3 DNA is TGCGCCAGCAGCTTGGCAGGGGGAGAGAATCAGCCCCAGCATTTT.

As DNA, the CDR3 is TGCGCCAGCAGCCAATTTCAAGGTAGGGGTTACGAGCAGTACTTC. Its translation: CASSQFQGRGYEQYF. The V call is TRBV4-1, the J call TRBJ2-7, with D maybe TRBD1 (5 bases). Germline V gives CDR1 MGHRA, CDR2 YSYEKL. The CDR3 extends over 15 amino acids. Trimming removed 2 bases at V and 4 bases at J, with 15 bases between.

This chain connects TRBV5-1 to TRBJ2-1, with D tentatively TRBD1 (6 bases). V was cut by 0 bases and J by 0 bases, with 10 bases left in between. CDR1 SGHRS and CDR2 YFSETQ come from the germline V gene. The CDR3 sequence is 16 residues long. The CDR3 nucleotides read TGCGCCAGCAGCTTGGGGACAGACCCCTCCTACAATGAGCAGTTCTTC. It translates to CASSLGTDPSYNEQFF.

This chain connects TRBV6-6 to TRBJ2-1; 9 bases align to TRBD1. Germline V CDR1 and CDR2: MNHNY, SVGAGI (reference sequence). J was trimmed by 2 bases and V by 5 bases; bases with no gene match: 16. This CDR3 is 19 amino acids long. The CDR3: CASSQLGQGTGPAYNEQFF. CDR3 bases: TGTGCCAGCAGTCAACTCGGCCAGGGGACAGGGCCGGCCTACAATGAGCAGTTCTTC.

The V call is TRBV6-6, the J call TRBJ2-5; TRBD2 is a possible D gene (6 bases). CDR1 is MNHNY, CDR2 SVGAGI, per germline (reference sequence). The CDR3 loop spans 15 amino acids. V lost 5 bases and J 5 bases, leaving 18 bases between the germline ends. The CDR3 coding sequence is TGTGCCAGCAGTACCTCGGCGGGGCCTCGTGAGACCCAGTACTTC. Its protein is CASSTSAGPRETQYF.

The chain joins TRBV7-2 to TRBJ2-5; TRBD1 agrees at 7 bases. With V trimmed by 1 base and J by 1 base, 6 bases remained unmatched. Germline V gene data show CDR1 as SGHTA and CDR2 as FQGNSA. CDR3 size: 16 residues. The DNA for the CDR3 is TGTGCCAGCAGCTTAGGGAGTTCAGGGGGCCAAGAGACCCAGTACTTC. The encoded protein is CASSLGSSGGQETQYF.

The gene calls are TRBV5-1 and TRBJ1-5; D is possibly TRBD1 (6 bases). The CDR3 is made up of 13 amino acids. V gave up 7 bases and J gave up 3 bases, with 11 bases separating them. Germline V gene data show CDR1 as SGHRS and CDR2 as YFSETQ. This CDR3 is CASRQGNNQPQHF. The CDR3 coding sequence is TGCGCCAGCCGGCAGGGGAACAATCAGCCCCAGCATTTT. Full variable domain (missing parts from reference TRBV5-1 and TRBJ1-5): KAGVTQTPRYLIKTRGQQVTLSCSPISGHRSVSWYQQTPGQGLQFLFEYFSETQRNKGNFPGRFSGRQFSNSRSEMNVSTLELGDSALYLCASRQGNNQPQHFGDGTRLSIL.

The V and J genes are TRBV27 and TRBJ2-2; 7 bases agree with TRBD1. Germline values: CDR1 MNHEY, CDR2 SMNVEV (reference sequence). The CDR3 contains 17 residues. V lost 5 bases to trimming and J lost 4 bases; unmatched junction nucleotides: 13. This chain's CDR3 is CASSPAIAYRGTGELFF. The DNA of the CDR3 is TGTGCCAGCAGTCCGGCTATCGCTTACAGGGGCACCGGGGAGCTGTTTTTT.

This clone has only one observation. The rearrangement joins TRBV13 to TRBJ1-5, with D possibly matching TRBD1 (5 bases). Germline CDR1 is PRHDT and CDR2 is FYEKMQ (reference sequence). CDR3 size: 17 residues. V dropped 2 bases and J dropped 9 bases, with 23 bases sitting between them. The CDR3 DNA follows: TGTGCCAGCAGCTTAATCCAACGACAGCCTAATGGTAGGCCCCAGCATTTT. Translated, it gives CASSLIQRQPNGRPQHF.

This clone was seen once. The rearrangement links TRBV7-3 to TRBJ2-5; D is ambiguous. The germline V and J ends were trimmed by 2 bases and 2 bases, with 12 bases remaining between them. The CDR3 consists of 15 residues. Looked up from germline, CDR1 is SGHTA and CDR2 is FQGTGA. CDR3 DNA: TGTGCCAGCAGCTTAGGCGGAGCTCAGCAAGAGACCCAGTACTTC. This encodes CASSLGGAQQETQYF. Full variable domain (remainder filled in from reference TRBV7-3 and TRBJ2-5): GAGVSQTPSNKVTEKGKYVELRCDPISGHTALYWYRQSLGQGPEFLIYFQGTGAADDSGLPNDRFFAVRPEGSVSTLKIQRTERGDSAVYLCASSLGGAQQETQYFGPGTRLLVL.

This clone was detected only once. V usage is TRBV7-2 and J usage is TRBJ2-1; D is uncertain. The germline CDR1 and CDR2 sequences are SGHTA and FQGNSA. This CDR3 is 16 amino acids long. V lost 5 bases, J lost 4 bases, and 18 bases lay in between. CDR3 loop: CASSTLRGWRYNEQFF. The CDR3 bases are TGTGCCAGCAGCACCCTGCGCGGTTGGCGGTACAATGAGCAGTTCTTC.